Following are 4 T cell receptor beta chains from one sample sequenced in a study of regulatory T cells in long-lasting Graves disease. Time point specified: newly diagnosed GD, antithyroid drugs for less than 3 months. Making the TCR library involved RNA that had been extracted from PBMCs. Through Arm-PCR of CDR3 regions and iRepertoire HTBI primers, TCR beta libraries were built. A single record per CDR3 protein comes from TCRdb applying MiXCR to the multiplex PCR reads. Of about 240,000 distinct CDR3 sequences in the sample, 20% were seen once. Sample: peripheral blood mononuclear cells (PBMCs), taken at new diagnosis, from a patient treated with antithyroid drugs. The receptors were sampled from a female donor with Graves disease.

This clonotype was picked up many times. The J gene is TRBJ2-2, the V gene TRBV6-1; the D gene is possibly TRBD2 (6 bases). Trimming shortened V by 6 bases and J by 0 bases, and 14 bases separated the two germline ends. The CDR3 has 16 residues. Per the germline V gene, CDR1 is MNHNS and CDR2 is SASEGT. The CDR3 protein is CASRPGTLANTGELFF. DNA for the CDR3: TGTGCCAGCAGACCCGGGACTCTCGCGAACACCGGGGAGCTGTTTTTT.

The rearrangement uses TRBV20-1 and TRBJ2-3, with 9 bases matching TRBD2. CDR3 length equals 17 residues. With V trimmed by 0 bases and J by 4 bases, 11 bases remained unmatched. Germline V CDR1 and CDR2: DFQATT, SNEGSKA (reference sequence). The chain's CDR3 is CSARDSEPGLAPDTQYF. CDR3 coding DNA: TGCAGTGCTAGAGATTCCGAGCCGGGACTAGCCCCAGATACGCAGTATTTT.

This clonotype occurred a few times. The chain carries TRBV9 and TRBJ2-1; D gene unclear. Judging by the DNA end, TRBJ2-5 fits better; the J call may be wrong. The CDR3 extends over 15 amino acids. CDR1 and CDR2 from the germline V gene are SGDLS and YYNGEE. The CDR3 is CASSVGMTVGETQYF. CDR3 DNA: TGTGCCAGCAGCGTAGGTATGACGGTCGGGGAGACCCAGTACTTC.

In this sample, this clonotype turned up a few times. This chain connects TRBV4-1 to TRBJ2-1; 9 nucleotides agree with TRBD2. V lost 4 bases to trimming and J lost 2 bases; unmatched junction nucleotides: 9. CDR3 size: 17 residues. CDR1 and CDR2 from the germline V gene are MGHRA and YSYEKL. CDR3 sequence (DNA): TGCGCCAGCAGCCCAGTAGCGGGGGAAGAACCCTACAATGAGCAGTTCTTC. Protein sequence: CASSPVAGEEPYNEQFF.